This T cell receptor beta chain came from a study of blood T cell repertoires in COVID-19. Study information: From T cells, B-cell-depleted T cells, or PBMCs came the material, which was cDNA or gDNA.

From germline, CDR1 is SGHVS and CDR2 FQNEAQ. Trimming pared 5 bases from V and 5 bases from J, leaving 18 bases between. The CDR3 loop spans 15 amino acids. TCRdb keeps only in-frame clones here, not all; method: immunoSEQ multiplex PCR. The sample gives some 260,000 clones, 60% to 75% of which show up once; about 3.5% is in the top ten. The receptor was derived from a woman aged 80 or older with acute or convalescent COVID-19. The material sequenced was peripheral blood. The chain is built from TRBV7-8 and TRBJ2-5; the D gene is possibly TRBD2 (5 bases). CDR3 region: CASSPSRVPGETQYF. The CDR3 DNA reads TGTGCCAGCAGCCCGAGTAGAGTACCGGGGGAGACCCAGTACTTC.